These 10 T cell receptor beta chains were all obtained from the same sample, sequenced in a study of post-analysis software for immune sequencing data. Unique molecular identifiers were carried by the TCR beta cDNA libraries. TCRdb itself ran the PCR reads through MiXCR, one entry per CDR3 protein. The top ten clones hold approximately 6% of a sample with about 540,000 distinct CDR3 sequences, 34% of them seen once. Study results and caveats: The study found TRBV5-6, TRBV5-1 and TRBV20-1 among about 5 TRBV segments more frequent in patients than controls.

Their cognate antigens are unknown. The sample comprised blood. The receptor set was obtained from a girl aged 2-17 years with multiple sclerosis.

This clonotype was seen only a few times. The chain combines TRBV6-1 with TRBJ2-1; TRBD2 aligns across 10 bases. V was clipped by 0 bases and J by 4 bases; unmatched bases: 3. The CDR3 contains 16 residues. Germline CDR1 reads MNHNS; CDR2 reads SASEGT. In DNA, the CDR3 is TGTGCCAGCAGTGAAGCGCTAGCGGGGGCATACAATGAGCAGTTCTTC. This translates into CASSEALAGAYNEQFF.

The CDR3 loop reads CAISETARTEAFF. CDR3 DNA sequence: TGTGCCATCAGTGAAACAGCTAGGACTGAAGCTTTCTTT. This chain links TRBV10-3 with TRBJ1-1; the D is unclear. Trimming took off 3 bases at V and 5 bases at J, with 10 bases between the two ends. This CDR3 contains 13 residues. CDR1 is ENHRY, CDR2 SYGVKD, per germline.

The chain couples TRBV7-8 to TRBJ1-2; D is uncertain. The CDR3 is 13 residues long. V was pared by 4 bases and J by 0 bases, with 6 bases between. CDR1 and CDR2 (germline): SGHVS, FQNEAQ. For the CDR3, the DNA is TGTGCCAGCAGCTCGATGACTAACTATGGCTACACCTTC. It specifies CASSSMTNYGYTF.

A few counts support this clonotype. CDR3 bases: TGCAGTGCGCCCCGGGACAGGGGGCCAGGAACTGAAGCTTTCTTT. This gives the protein CSAPRDRGPGTEAFF. The rearrangement uses TRBV20-1 and TRBJ1-1; TRBD1 agrees at 12 bases. V gave up 6 bases and J gave up 5 bases; unmatched junction bases: 10. Germline V CDR1 and CDR2: DFQATT, SNEGSKA (reference sequence). This CDR3 has 15 residues.

V is TRBV7-9 and J is TRBJ2-1; 10 bases line up with TRBD2. Per the germline V gene, CDR1 is SEHNR and CDR2 is FQNEAQ (reference sequence). This CDR3 has 13 residues. The V segment lost 5 bases and the J segment 9 bases; nucleotides outside the gene matches: 4. CDR3 amino acids: CASSQAGGLEQFF. CDR3 DNA: TGTGCCAGCAGCCAAGCGGGGGGGCTTGAGCAGTTCTTC.

This clonotype was observed many times. The V call is TRBV5-6, the J call TRBJ2-4; tentative D call: TRBD1 (6 bases). V was cut by 3 bases and J by 5 bases, with 9 bases left in between. The CDR3 length is 13 residues. Germline CDR1 is SGHDT and CDR2 is YYEEEE. This CDR3 is CASSWWTENIQYF. In DNA, the CDR3 is TGTGCCAGCAGCTGGTGGACAGAAAACATTCAGTACTTC.

The V call is TRBV11-3, the J call TRBJ2-4; D not resolved. Looked up from germline, CDR1 is SGHNT and CDR2 is YENEEA. CDR3 size: 16 residues. The V end was cut by 1 base, the J end by 2 bases, with 12 bases between. CDR3 DNA: TGTGCCAGCAGCTTAGTGGTGGAGTCCCCCAAAAACATTCAGTACTTC. Its translation: CASSLVVESPKNIQYF.

This clonotype appeared many times. This sequence joins TRBV6-5 and TRBJ2-5; unclear D gene. The length of the CDR3 is 13 residues. V was shortened by 5 bases and J by 1 base, with 8 bases between the two germline ends. Looked up from germline, CDR1 is MNHEY and CDR2 is SVGAGI. The DNA of the CDR3 is TGTGCCAGCAGTGGCACGATCCAAGAGACCCAGTACTTC. Translating it yields CASSGTIQETQYF.

The rearrangement links TRBV21-1 to TRBJ1-3; the table's D gene call, TRBD1, was not cross checked with the DNA. TRBV21-1 is termed a pseudogene. The CDR3 covers 17 residues. CDR3 sequence: CASSKEGATVSGNTIYF. The CDR3 DNA follows: TGTGCCAGCAGCAAAGAAGGGGCTACCGTCTCTGGAAACACCATATATTTT.

This clonotype was seen repeatedly, ten times or more. The chain joins TRBV7-8 to TRBJ2-5; a possible D gene is TRBD2 (6 bases). The CDR3 consists of 13 residues. Germline CDR1 and CDR2: SGHVS and FQNEAQ. The V gene lost 6 bases and the J gene lost 4 bases, with 12 bases spanning the gap. Here the CDR3 DNA reads TGTGCCAGCAGGATAGCGGTGGGAGAGACCCAGTACTTC. Its translation is CASRIAVGETQYF.